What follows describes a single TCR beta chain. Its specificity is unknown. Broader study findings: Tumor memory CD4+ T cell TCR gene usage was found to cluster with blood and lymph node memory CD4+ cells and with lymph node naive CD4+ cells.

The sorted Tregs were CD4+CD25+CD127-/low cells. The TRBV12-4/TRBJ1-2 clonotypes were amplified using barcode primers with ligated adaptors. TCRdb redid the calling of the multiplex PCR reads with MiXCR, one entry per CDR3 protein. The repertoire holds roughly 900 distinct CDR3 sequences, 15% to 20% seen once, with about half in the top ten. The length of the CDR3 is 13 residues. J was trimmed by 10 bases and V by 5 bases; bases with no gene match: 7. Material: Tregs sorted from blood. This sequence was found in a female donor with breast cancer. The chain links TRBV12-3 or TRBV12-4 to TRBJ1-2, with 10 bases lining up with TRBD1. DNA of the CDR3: TGTGCCAGCAGTCGGGGACAGGGGTATAACTACACCTTC. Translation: CASSRGQGYNYTF.